The T cell receptor (beta chain) under discussion was sequenced for a study of blood T cell repertoires in COVID-19. Study-wide context: PBMCs, B-cell-depleted T cells, or T cells provided the cDNA or gDNA that made up the material.

The Seattle site enrolled patients during active infection and followed them longitudinally. The CDR3 contains 15 residues. Germline lookup yields CDR1 SGHRS and CDR2 YFSETQ. V gave up 5 bases and J gave up 9 bases; unmatched junction bases: 11. Profiled with immunoSEQ multiplex PCR; TCRdb holds only in-frame clones, not every one. This table holds around 24,000 clones, around 90% found once. The genes are TRBV5-1 and TRBJ2-1; TRBD1 aligns across 10 bases. This clonotype was obtained from a man aged 70-80 years with COVID-19, enrolled during active disease. The sample comprised peripheral blood. DNA for the CDR3: TGCGCCAGCAGGCCCTGGCAGGGACAGGGGACTGAGCAGTTCTTC. Translating it yields CASRPWQGQGTEQFF.